The clone carrying this T cell receptor beta chain has only a few counts. From germline, CDR1 is SQVTM and CDR2 ANQGSEA. The CDR3 has 15 amino acids. The ends were cut back, 1 base at V and 0 bases at J, with 12 bases in the middle. If no ophthalmopathy progression occurred within 18 months, Graves' hyperthyroidism was stable. The sample originates from a study of T cells in Graves' hyperthyroidism and ophthalmopathy. Across the study: Peripheral blood samples were taken at initial diagnosis, prior to any treatment.

TCR beta CDR3 regions were amplified from RNA. HTBI primers drove first-round RT-PCR of the TCR CDR3. TCRdb fed the multiplex PCR reads into MiXCR, producing one record per CDR3 protein. The profile shows roughly 740,000 distinct CDR3 sequences, about 15% of them singletons. Sequenced input: blood. V gene TRBV29-1 combines with J gene TRBJ1-1; no reliable D call. This sequence was found in a man younger than 30 with Graves' hyperthyroidism. CDR3 region: CSVEGLKLMNTEAFF. In DNA form, the CDR3 reads TGCAGCGTTGAAGGCCTCAAACTCATGAACACTGAAGCTTTCTTT.